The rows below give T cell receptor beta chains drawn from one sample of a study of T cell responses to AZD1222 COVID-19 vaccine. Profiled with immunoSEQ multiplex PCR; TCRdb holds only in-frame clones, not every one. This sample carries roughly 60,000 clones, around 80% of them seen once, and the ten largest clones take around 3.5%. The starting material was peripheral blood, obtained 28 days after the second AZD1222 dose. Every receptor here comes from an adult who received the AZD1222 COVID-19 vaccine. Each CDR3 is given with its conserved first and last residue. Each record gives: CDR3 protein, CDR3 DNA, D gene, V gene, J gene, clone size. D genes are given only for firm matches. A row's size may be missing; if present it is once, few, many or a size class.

CASSFPGGRDTQYF	TGTGCCAGCAGCTTTCCGGGTGGGCGGGATACGCAGTATTTT	NA	TRBV5-5	TRBJ2-3	few
CASSPWTGDNDEQFF	TGTGCCAGCAGCCCGTGGACAGGGGATAACGATGAGCAGTTCTTC	TRBD1	TRBV11-3	TRBJ2-1	NA
CASSLRMGEPRSYTF	TGTGCCAGCAGTTTACGAATGGGGGAGCCGCGCTCCTACACCTTC	NA	TRBV27	TRBJ1-2	NA
CASSIGRALNTGELFF	TGTGCCAGTAGTATAGGTCGAGCCCTGAACACCGGGGAGCTGTTTTTT	NA	TRBV19	TRBJ2-2	NA
CASSLDGETQYF	TGTGCCAGCAGCTTAGACGGGGAAACTCAGTACTTC	NA	TRBV7-6	TRBJ2-7	NA
CASSSRTGPNTEAFF	TGTGCCAGCAGCTCCAGGACAGGGCCGAACACTGAAGCTTTCTTT	TRBD1	TRBV11-3	TRBJ1-1	NA
CASSQYQGGNGYTF	TGTGCCAGCAGCCAGTACCAGGGAGGGAATGGCTACACCTTC	NA	TRBV3-1/TRBV3-2	TRBJ1-2	NA
CASSYSTGQGLNEQFF	TGTGCCAGCAGTTACTCGACGGGACAGGGGTTAAATGAGCAGTTCTTC	TRBD1	TRBV6-5	TRBJ2-1	NA
CASSLVGGQETQYF	TGTGCCAGCAGCTTAGTCGGGGGCCAAGAGACCCAGTACTTC	NA	TRBV7-9	TRBJ2-5	NA
CASSLEGTGGHGELFF	TGTGCCAGCAGCTTAGAAGGGACAGGGGGCCACGGGGAGCTGTTTTTT	TRBD1	TRBV7-8	TRBJ2-2	NA
CATSSGDEGQPQHF	TGTGCCACCAGTTCCGGGGATGAGGGTCAGCCCCAGCATTTT	NA	TRBV15	TRBJ1-5	NA
CASSPGTAYGYTF	TGTGCCAGCAGCCCCGGGACAGCCTATGGCTACACCTTC	TRBD1	TRBV3-1/TRBV3-2	TRBJ1-2	few
CASETGQGGEAFF	TGTGCCAGCGAAACAGGTCAGGGGGGTGAAGCTTTCTTT	TRBD1	TRBV28	TRBJ1-1	NA
CASRRQVGLNQPQHF	TGTGCCAGTCGCCGGCAAGTGGGACTCAATCAGCCCCAGCATTTT	NA	TRBV28	TRBJ1-5	few
CASSLFLGETQYF	TGTGCCAGCAGTTTATTCCTGGGGGAGACCCAGTACTTC	NA	TRBV6-2/TRBV6-3	TRBJ2-5	NA
CASSLSGEGSEAFF	TGTGCCAGCAGCCTATCGGGCGAGGGTTCCGAAGCTTTCTTT	NA	TRBV28	TRBJ1-1	NA
CASSQGGGQVRQYF	TGTGCCAGCAGCCAGGGGGGAGGACAGGTTCGGCAGTACTTC	NA	TRBV14	TRBJ2-7	NA
CASSFPGSRSYEQYF	TGTGCCAGCAGCTTCCCAGGTAGTCGGTCCTACGAGCAGTACTTC	NA	TRBV11-1	TRBJ2-7	few